This T cell receptor (beta chain) was recorded in a study of T cells expressing NK-cell markers. Study in general: HCMV seropositivity marked seven of the eight sequenced donors; one was seronegative.

The authors made TCR beta cDNA libraries by 5'RACE template switching. This switching added a universal primer site and UMIs. TCRdb derives one entry per CDR3 protein from the 5' RACE reads, leaving out DNA. The sample table sets out a few hundred thousand distinct CDR3 sequences. This CDR3 has 15 amino acids. Germline values: CDR1 SNHLY, CDR2 FYNNEI. The clonotype originates from a man between 18 and 69 years old in good health. The sample consisted of blood T cells: a sorted CD56 or NKG2C T cell subset, CD4+ or CD8+ T cells, or bulk PBMC T cells (not recorded which). The rearrangement uses TRBV2 and TRBJ2-7; TCRdb designates TRBD1, a call that cannot be tested without DNA. The CDR3 here is CASSQSGTASYEQYF. Full variable domain (missing parts from reference TRBV2 and TRBJ2-7): EPEVTQTPSHQVTQMGQEVILRCVPISNHLYFYWYRQILGQKVEFLVSFYNNEISEKSEIFDDQFSVERPDGSNFTLKIRSTKLEDSAMYFCASSQSGTASYEQYFGPGTRLTVT.